A single sample gave rise to the 9 T cell receptor beta chains below, sequenced in a study of blood T cell repertoires in COVID-19. Using immunoSEQ multiplex PCR, the repertoire was profiled, and TCRdb retains in-frame clones only, with some absent. The sample carries tens of thousands of clones, about 90% recorded once. Sequenced: peripheral blood. The origin of the receptors is a man in his late teens or twenties with COVID-19, enrolled during active disease.

This chain links TRBV7-3 with TRBJ2-5, with D tentatively TRBD2 (6 bases). Trimming cost V 11 bases and J 3 bases, with 22 bases left between them. This CDR3 region has 15 residues. Germline V gene data show CDR1 as SGHTA and CDR2 as FQGTGA. In DNA form, the CDR3 reads TGTGCCCCCAGGCGGGACTCCTTCAGAAAAGAGACCCAGTACTTC. Its protein product is CAPRRDSFRKETQYF.

Of note for this clone: Mismatch with germline at one junction end may stem from a read error. The V and J genes are TRBV28 and TRBJ2-1, with 7 bases identical to TRBD1. The germline gives CDR1 MDHEN, CDR2 SYDVKM. The CDR3 has 13 residues. CDR3 sequence: CASNLRGQNEQFF. The CDR3 coding sequence is TGTGCCAGCAATTTAAGGGGGCAAAATGAGCAGTTCTTC.

The rearrangement links TRBV9 to TRBJ2-7; D unclear. Trimming took 0 bases from V and 1 from J, leaving 11 bases between them. The CDR3 runs 15 residues. Germline V lookup: CDR1 SGDLS, CDR2 YYNGEE. CDR3 bases: TGTGCCAGCAGCGTAGCTCAAGGAGCTTCCTACGAGCAGTACTTC. Residues: CASSVAQGASYEQYF.

The chain links TRBV10-3 to TRBJ2-3; 8 bases map to TRBD1. The CDR3 runs to 14 residues. The V gene end was trimmed by 6 bases and the J gene end by 4 bases; junction bases not matched to a gene: 6. The germline gives CDR1 ENHRY, CDR2 SYGVKD. The CDR3 reads CAISVGTGADTQYF. In DNA form, the CDR3 reads TGTGCCATCAGCGTCGGGACAGGCGCAGATACGCAGTATTTT.

The chain recombines TRBV7-9 with TRBJ1-3, with D maybe TRBD1 (6 bases). The germline V gene encodes CDR1 SEHNR and CDR2 FQNEAQ (reference sequence). V was pared by 2 bases and J by 0 bases, with 20 bases between. The CDR3 loop spans 19 amino acids. This CDR3 reads CASSLRGGDSRHSGNTIYF. In nucleotides, the CDR3 is TGTGCCAGCAGCTTAAGGGGGGGTGACAGCCGCCACTCTGGAAACACCATATATTTT.

CDR3 DNA: TGTGCCAGCAGCTTAGAAAGTGACAGAGATTTCAATCAGCCCCAGCATTTT. Its translation is CASSLESDRDFNQPQHF. The chain has TRBV7-2 and TRBJ1-5; D may be TRBD1 (5 bases). There are 17 residues in the CDR3. The V gene lost 1 base and the J gene lost 3 bases, with 16 bases spanning the gap. CDR1 is SGHTA and CDR2 is FQGNSA in the germline V gene.

V gene TRBV30 combines with J gene TRBJ2-7, with 7 bases aligning to TRBD2. The CDR3 consists of 15 residues. CDR1 and CDR2 from the germline V gene are GTSNPN and SVGIG (reference sequence). V was clipped by 0 bases and J by 2 bases; unmatched bases: 7. Here the CDR3 DNA reads TGTGCCTGGAGTGTACCGGCGGGAGTTACCTACGAGCAGTACTTC. Its translation is CAWSVPAGVTYEQYF.

The CDR3, as DNA: TGTGCCAGCAGCTTAGCGCGGGTTTTGGATACGCAGTATTTT. It is translated as CASSLARVLDTQYF. The rearrangement joins TRBV7-8 to TRBJ2-3; weak D call: TRBD2 (5 bases). The CDR3 loop spans 14 amino acids. Germline V gene data show CDR1 as SGHVS and CDR2 as FQNEAQ. V was pared by 0 bases and J by 6 bases, with 10 bases between.

The chain carries TRBV11-2 and TRBJ2-7, with D possibly being TRBD1 (5 bases). Trimming cost V 5 bases and J 3 bases, with 14 bases left between them. Per germline, CDR1 SGHAT and CDR2 FQNNGV. This CDR3 has 14 amino acids. CDR3 amino acids: CASSPVRGGYEQYF. CDR3 coding DNA: TGTGCCAGCAGCCCGGTAAGGGGCGGCTACGAGCAGTACTTC.